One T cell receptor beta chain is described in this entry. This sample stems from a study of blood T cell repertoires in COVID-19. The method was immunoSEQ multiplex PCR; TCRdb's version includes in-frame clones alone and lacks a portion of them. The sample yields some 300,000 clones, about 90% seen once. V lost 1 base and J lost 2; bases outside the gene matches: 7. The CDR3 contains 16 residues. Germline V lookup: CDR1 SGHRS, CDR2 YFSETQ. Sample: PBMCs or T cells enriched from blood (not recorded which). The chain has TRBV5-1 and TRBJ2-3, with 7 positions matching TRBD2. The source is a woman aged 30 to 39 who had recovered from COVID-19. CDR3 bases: TGCGCCAGCAGCTTGTCACTAGCGAGACACACAGATACGCAGTATTTT. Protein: CASSLSLARHTDTQYF.